Following are 5 T cell receptor beta chains from one sample sequenced in a study of cytomegalovirus exposure and HLA in healthy donors. 13 Jbeta primers and 60 Vbeta primers were used for the PCR. Data came from immunoSEQ multiplex PCR; TCRdb stores just in-frame clones and leaves some out. The table has some 210,000 clones, 70% to 85% seen once; the top ten hold 3.8%. Sequencing input: PBMCs. Receptor source: a male donor in good health and CMV-seronegative.

Only one count was recorded for this clone. This chain links TRBV27 with TRBJ2-1; 11 bases map to TRBD1. V lost 6 bases and J lost 7; bases outside the gene matches: 8. The CDR3 contains 15 residues. From germline, CDR1 is MNHEY and CDR2 SMNVEV (reference sequence). The CDR3 nucleotides read TGTGCCAGCAGGGTTGTGGGACAGGGGGAAAATGAGCAGTTCTTC. It specifies CASRVVGQGENEQFF.

The rearrangement joins TRBV6-6 to TRBJ2-3; D perhaps matches TRBD1 (5 bases). CDR1 and CDR2 from the germline V gene are MNHNY and SVGAGI (reference sequence). The CDR3 extends over 14 amino acids. Trimming left V 7 bases short and J 3 bases short, with 14 bases between. This CDR3 is CASTPPTETDTQYF. CDR3 DNA sequence: TGTGCCAGCACCCCCCCGACAGAAACAGATACGCAGTATTTT.

The chain joins TRBV13 to TRBJ2-7, with a weak D call TRBD2 (5 bases). The length of the CDR3 is 15 residues. Trimming took off 4 bases at V and 0 bases at J, with 13 bases between the two ends. Germline CDR1 PRHDT, CDR2 FYEKMQ (reference sequence). CDR3 in amino acids: CASSSGSVSSYEQYF. The CDR3 DNA reads TGTGCCAGCAGCTCCGGTAGCGTAAGCTCCTACGAGCAGTACTTC.

This chain connects TRBV19 to TRBJ1-2, with D perhaps TRBD1 (6 bases). Germline CDR1 LNHDA, CDR2 SQIVND (reference sequence). This CDR3 contains 12 residues. V lost 8 bases and J 6 bases, leaving 13 bases between the germline ends. This CDR3 is CASWGGPNGYTF. CDR3 DNA: TGTGCCAGTTGGGGGGGGCCAAATGGCTACACCTTC.

The V call is TRBV12-5, the J call TRBJ2-1; tentative D call: TRBD1 (5 bases). This CDR3 spans 16 amino acids. CDR1 is LGHNT, CDR2 FRNRAP, per germline. V lost 1 base and J lost 0, with 10 bases in between. The CDR3 protein is CASGLGGRGSYNEQFF. CDR3 nucleotides: TGTGCTAGTGGTTTGGGCGGAAGGGGCTCCTACAATGAGCAGTTCTTC.